The 2 T cell receptor beta chains below come from one sample, sequenced in a study of regulatory T cells in long-lasting Graves disease. For TCR beta, libraries came from iRepertoire HTBI primers and Arm-PCR of CDR3 regions. TCRdb redid the calling of the multiplex PCR reads with MiXCR, one entry per CDR3 protein. In the table there are 400,000 to 550,000 distinct CDR3 sequences, 16% of which are singletons. Documented time point: newly diagnosed GD, antithyroid drugs for less than 3 months. TCR sequences were obtained from RNA taken from PBMCs. This sample also appeared in a second study, on T cells in Graves' hyperthyroidism and ophthalmopathy.

Sequences were derived from peripheral blood mononuclear cells (PBMCs), sampled at new diagnosis, from a patient treated with antithyroid drugs. Receptors were obtained from a young woman with Graves disease.

Notes on this clonotype: This sequence is one base from a far larger clone and is likely a read error. The rearrangement joins TRBV5-1 to TRBJ2-5; no clear D gene. Matching the DNA end better, TRBJ2-1 makes the J call doubtful. The V gene's germline CDR1 is SGHRS and CDR2 YFSETQ. The CDR3 is made up of 15 amino acids. The CDR3 DNA follows: TGCACCAGCAGCTTGGATGTGAGCCGTAGCTATGAGCAGTTCTTC. This gives the protein CTSSLDVSRSYEQFF.

This clonotype was counted only a few times. Germline is not matched at one junction end, which may reflect a read error. J is TRBJ2-1 and V is TRBV6-1; 8 nucleotides align to TRBD1. Germline CDR1 and CDR2: MNHNS and SASEGT. This CDR3 spans 11 amino acids. In DNA, the CDR3 is TGTGCCAGCAGTCAAGGACAGGGCGGGTCCTTC. It is translated as CASSQGQGGSF.